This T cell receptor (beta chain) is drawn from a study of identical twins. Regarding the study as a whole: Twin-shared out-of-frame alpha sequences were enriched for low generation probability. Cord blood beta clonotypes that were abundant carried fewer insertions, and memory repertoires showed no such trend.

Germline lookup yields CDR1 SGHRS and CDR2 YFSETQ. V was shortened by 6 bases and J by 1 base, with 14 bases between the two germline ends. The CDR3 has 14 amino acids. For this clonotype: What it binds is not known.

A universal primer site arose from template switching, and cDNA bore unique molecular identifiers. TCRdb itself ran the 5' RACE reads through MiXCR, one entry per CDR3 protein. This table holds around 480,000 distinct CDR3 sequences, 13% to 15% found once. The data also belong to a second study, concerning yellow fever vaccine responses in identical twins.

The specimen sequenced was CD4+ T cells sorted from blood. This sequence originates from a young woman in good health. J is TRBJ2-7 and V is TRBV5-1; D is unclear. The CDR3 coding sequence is TGCGCCAGCAAGATCGACTCCAGATCCTACGAGCAGTACTTC. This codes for CASKIDSRSYEQYF.